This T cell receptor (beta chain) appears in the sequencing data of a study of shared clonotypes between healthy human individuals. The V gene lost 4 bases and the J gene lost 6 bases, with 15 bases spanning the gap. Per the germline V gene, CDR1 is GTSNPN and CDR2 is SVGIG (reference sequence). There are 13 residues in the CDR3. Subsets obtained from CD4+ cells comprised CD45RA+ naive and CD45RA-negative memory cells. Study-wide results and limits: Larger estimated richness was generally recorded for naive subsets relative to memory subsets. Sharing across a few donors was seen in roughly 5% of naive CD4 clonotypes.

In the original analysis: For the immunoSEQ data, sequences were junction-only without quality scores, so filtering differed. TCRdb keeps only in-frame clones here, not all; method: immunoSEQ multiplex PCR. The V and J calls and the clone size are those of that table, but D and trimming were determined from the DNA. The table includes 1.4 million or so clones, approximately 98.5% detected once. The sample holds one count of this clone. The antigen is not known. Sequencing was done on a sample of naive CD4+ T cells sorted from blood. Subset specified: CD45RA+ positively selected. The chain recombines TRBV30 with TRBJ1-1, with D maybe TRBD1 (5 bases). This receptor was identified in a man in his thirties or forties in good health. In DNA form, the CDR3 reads TGTGCCTGGACCGGCAGGGAAAATGCTGAAGCTTTCTTT. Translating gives CAWTGRENAEAFF. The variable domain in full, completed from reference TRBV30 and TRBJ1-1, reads SQTIHQWPATLVQPVGSPLSLECTVEGTSNPNLYWYRQAAGRGLQLLFYSVGIGQISSEVPQNLSASRPQDRQFILSSKKLLLSDSGFYLCAWTGRENAEAFFGQGTRLTVV.